A single sample gave rise to the 14 T cell receptor beta chains below, sequenced in a study of OX40 agonist ivuxolimab in advanced cancers. The protocol was immunoSEQ multiplex PCR, while the TCRdb copy is restricted to in-frame clones and leaves out a portion. The table lists almost 50,000 clones, 84% of them singletons. The specimen comprised CD4+ or CD8+ T cells sorted from blood, sampled in a trial of the OX40 agonist ivuxolimab. These receptors all stem from an adult with an advanced solid tumor such as melanoma, head and neck, liver or kidney cancer.

The chain couples TRBV20-1 to TRBJ2-5; D is uncertain. This CDR3 is built from 11 residues. In germline, CDR1 is DFQATT, CDR2 SNEGSKA (reference sequence). V lost 3 bases and J lost 4, with 6 bases in between. The CDR3 DNA is TGCAGTGCTAGCGGGCGAGAGACCCAGTACTTC. It specifies CSASGRETQYF.

This chain links TRBV5-1 with TRBJ2-3, with TRBD2 identical over 8 bases. V dropped 4 bases and J dropped 2; count of bases not matched to a gene: 6. CDR1 and CDR2 (germline): SGHRS, YFSETQ. The CDR3 runs 15 residues. The CDR3 DNA reads TGCGCCAGCAGCGTTTTTAGCGGGAACACAGATACGCAGTATTTT. It codes for CASSVFSGNTDTQYF. The full variable domain, its missing parts supplied by reference TRBV5-1 and TRBJ2-3, is KAGVTQTPRYLIKTRGQQVTLSCSPISGHRSVSWYQQTPGQGLQFLFEYFSETQRNKGNFPGRFSGRQFSNSRSEMNVSTLELGDSALYLCASSVFSGNTDTQYFGPGTRLTVL.

This chain joins TRBV28 and TRBJ2-6, with a possible D match to TRBD1 (6 bases). Trimming removed 6 bases from V and 4 bases from J, with 10 bases in between. Germline CDR1 is MDHEN and CDR2 is SYDVKM. The CDR3 is made up of 14 amino acids. The DNA of the CDR3 is TGTGCCAGCAGATGGACAGTAGGGGCCAACGTCCTGACTTTC. Translating it yields CASRWTVGANVLTF.

The chain has TRBV7-2 and TRBJ2-1; D is undetermined. V lost 5 bases, J lost 10 bases, and 15 bases lay in between. Germline V CDR1 and CDR2: SGHTA, FQGNSA. The CDR3 is made up of 13 amino acids. The CDR3 sequence: CASSPGLGREQFF. The DNA for the CDR3 is TGTGCCAGCAGCCCCGGGCTCGGCCGGGAGCAGTTCTTC.

The rearrangement joins TRBV2 to TRBJ2-1; 8 nucleotides agree with TRBD2. The CDR3 has 15 residues. Germline CDR1 SNHLY, CDR2 FYNNEI. The CDR3: CASHPDSGIYNEQFF. CDR3 bases: TGTGCTTCGCACCCCGATAGCGGGATTTACAATGAGCAGTTCTTC. Full variable domain (rest looked up from reference TRBV2 and TRBJ2-1): EPEVTQTPSHQVTQMGQEVILRCVPISNHLYFYWYRQILGQKVEFLVSFYNNEISEKSEIFDDQFSVERPDGSNFTLKIRSTKLEDSAMYFCASHPDSGIYNEQFFGPGTRLTVL.

The chain couples TRBV29-1 to TRBJ2-1; 13 nucleotides match TRBD2. The V gene's germline CDR1 is SQVTM and CDR2 ANQGSEA. With V trimmed by 5 bases and J by 5 bases, 6 bases remained unmatched. The CDR3 extends over 15 amino acids. The CDR3 spells CSVRAGTSGDNEQFF. The CDR3 DNA follows: TGCAGCGTTCGGGCCGGGACTAGCGGGGACAATGAGCAGTTCTTC.

This clone was counted a single time. The same CDR3 arises from other DNA sequences in this sample as well. The J gene is TRBJ1-1, the V gene TRBV5-1; 8 nucleotides match TRBD1. The V and J ends lost 4 bases and 8 bases, in that order; junction bases with no gene match: 7. CDR1 is SGHRS and CDR2 is YFSETQ in the germline V gene. CDR3 length equals 13 residues. CDR3 DNA sequence: TGCGCCAGCAGCCCCTCAGGGGGCGCGGAAGCTTTCTTT. As protein: CASSPSGGAEAFF.

This clone has just one count. The chain is built from TRBV27 and TRBJ2-7; a weak D match, TRBD2 (7 bases). From germline, CDR1 is MNHEY and CDR2 SMNVEV (reference sequence). The CDR3 loop spans 13 amino acids. The V end was cut by 8 bases, the J end by 2 bases, with 13 bases between. The CDR3 region has the DNA TGTGCCAGCCAGAAGGGGGGGACCTACGAGCAGTACTTC. Protein product: CASQKGGTYEQYF.

The chain combines TRBV11-2 with TRBJ2-2; D possibly corresponds to TRBD1 (6 bases). The CDR3 covers 13 residues. CDR1 SGHAT and CDR2 FQNNGV come from the germline V gene. Trimming removed 2 bases from V and 7 bases from J, with 8 bases in between. The CDR3 DNA reads as TGTGCCAGCAGCTTACAGGGGCACGGGGAGCTGTTTTTT. Protein product: CASSLQGHGELFF.

This clone was recorded once. The chain joins TRBV4-3 to TRBJ2-3; 11 bases agree with TRBD2. After removal of 0 bases from V and 4 bases from J, the junction contained 6 bases not matched to a gene. This CDR3 comprises 17 residues. CDR1 is LGHNA, CDR2 YSLEER, per germline. The CDR3 DNA reads as TGCGCCAGCAGCCAAGATTGGGGGACTAGCGGTCCAGATACGCAGTATTTT. As protein: CASSQDWGTSGPDTQYF.

The V gene is TRBV19, the J gene TRBJ2-7; TRBD2 aligns across 8 bases. Per germline, CDR1 LNHDA and CDR2 SQIVND (reference sequence). CDR3 length equals 14 residues. Unmatched junction bases numbered 6, after V lost 3 bases and J lost 5 bases. The CDR3 DNA sequence: TGTGCCAGTAGTATGGAGCGGGAGAAGGACGAGCAGTACTTC. Its protein is CASSMEREKDEQYF.

V and J are TRBV14 and TRBJ2-2; D possibly corresponds to TRBD1 (5 bases). The V gene lost 3 bases and the J gene lost 4 bases, with 24 bases spanning the gap. The germline V gene has CDR1 SGHDN and CDR2 FVKESK. The CDR3 has 19 residues. CDR3 nucleotides: TGTGCCAGCAGCCACCAACTACCCGGGCCAGGGTGGGTCACCGGGGAGCTGTTTTTT. This translates into CASSHQLPGPGWVTGELFF.

Here the CDR3 reads CAIREDRGQGYTF. CDR3 coding DNA: TGTGCCATCAGGGAAGACAGGGGGCAAGGCTACACCTTC. This sequence joins TRBV10-3 and TRBJ1-2; TRBD1 aligns across 10 bases. The ends lost 6 bases at V and 8 bases at J; junction bases unmatched: 6. The V gene's germline CDR1 is ENHRY and CDR2 SYGVKD. The CDR3 is made up of 13 amino acids.

The V gene is TRBV7-8, the J gene TRBJ1-2, with no clear D. The V and J ends lost 5 bases and 7 bases respectively, with 14 bases between them. The CDR3 contains 13 residues. Germline lookup yields CDR1 SGHVS and CDR2 FQNEAQ. CDR3 in DNA: TGTGCCAGCAGCCCCTTCCTTGGAGCTGGCTACACCTTC. Its protein is CASSPFLGAGYTF.